This entry features one TCR beta chain sequence. The sample holds one count of this clone. Its antigen is unknown. No base qualities exist here, and no much larger clone lies one base off it. TCRbeta CDR3 regions were amplified from genomic DNA by means of the immunoSEQ Assay, a bias-controlled multiplex PCR. In the paper's pipeline: The number of nucleated cells in each sample was estimated from the amplification of reference gene primers within the assay. To quantify the absolute abundance of each unique TCRbeta CDR3 rearrangement, sequence reads were collapsed and filtered. For each sample, productive Simpson clonality was calculated as the square root of Simpson's diversity index over productive rearrangements. TCRdb obtained this table from immuneACCESS and retained in-frame rearrangements with V and J assigned. These tables miss some clones; where compared with another copy, unresolved V genes account for less than half of the shortfall, and the remainder is unexplained. The D gene and trimming were derived from the DNA, and the V and J assignments and clone size from that table. The sample has approximately 310,000 clones on record, approximately 88% of them singletons. The top ten clones comprise approximately 5.2% of the sample.

From the germline V gene, CDR1 is MDHEN and CDR2 is SYDVKM. The junction shows trimming of 6 bases on V and 0 bases on J, and the gene matches do not reach 8 bases of it. From its cysteine to its phenylalanine, the CDR3 spans 16 amino acids. Of all the DNA, just the CDR3 is kept, 48 bases in frame from base 1. This record belongs to a study of blood T cell repertoires in COVID-19 (dated by TCRdb to about 2020). Background for the entire study: Collaborator samples came from the United States, Italy and Spain and covered acute and convalescent phases of COVID-19. The repertoires were made available in a free public database intended to serve as a resource for research on the immune response to SARS-CoV-2. The samples were drawn from the first 160 participants of the ongoing ImmuneRACE study and from some 1,300 subjects provided by 6 global collaborators. Where available, HLA class I and class II types were obtained from metadata supplied by the sample provider rather than from assay-based typing. Deeply sampled blood TCRbeta repertoires from subjects exposed to, actively infected with, or recovered from COVID-19 were included in the dataset. The prospective study material was composed of cDNA or gDNA derived from T cells, B-cell-depleted T cells, or PBMCs. Nearly every sample came with metadata listing a de-identified subject ID, COVID-19 status, age in years and sex.

Enrolling through a virtual design, the prospective study's participants ranged in age from about 18 to 100 years and lived across 20 to 30 United States geographic areas. In the prospective study, cohorts were assigned on the basis of participant-reported clinical history obtained from a screening survey and a study questionnaire. Recovered participants in ImmuneRACE Cohort 3 were defined by two consecutive negative NP/OP PCR tests, clearance by a healthcare professional, or resolution of symptoms. Each participant in the prospective study had whole blood, serum and a nasopharyngeal or oropharyngeal swab collected by mobile phlebotomists. Additional blood draws and questionnaires over an approximately 2-month period could optionally be provided by prospective study participants. Prospective study blood samples were shipped either frozen or at room temperature before DNA extraction. Overall study results and their limits: How much clinical and demographic metadata was included differed by source and by participant, and the metadata was provided uncurated.

The sample comprised PBMCs or T cells enriched from blood (not recorded which). The rearranged chain carries TRBV28 and TRBJ2-5; the junction holds 9 bases that match TRBD1. The sequence derives from a man in his fifties or sixties who had recovered from COVID-19. The CDR3 is CASRSHRGLYQETQYF. The DNA reads TGTGCCAGCAGATCTCACAGGGGGCTTTACCAAGAGACCCAGTACTTC.